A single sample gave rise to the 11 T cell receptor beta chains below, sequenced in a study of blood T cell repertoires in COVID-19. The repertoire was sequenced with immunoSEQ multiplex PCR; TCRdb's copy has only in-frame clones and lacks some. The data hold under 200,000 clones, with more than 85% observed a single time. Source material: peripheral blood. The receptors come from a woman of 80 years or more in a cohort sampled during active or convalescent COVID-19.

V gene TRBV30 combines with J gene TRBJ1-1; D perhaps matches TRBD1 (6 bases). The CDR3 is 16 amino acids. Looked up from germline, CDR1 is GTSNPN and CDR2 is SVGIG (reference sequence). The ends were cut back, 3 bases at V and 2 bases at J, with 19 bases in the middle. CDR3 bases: TGTGCCTGGAGGGGGACCCGGGACATCTTAAACACTGAAGCTTTCTTT. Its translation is CAWRGTRDILNTEAFF.

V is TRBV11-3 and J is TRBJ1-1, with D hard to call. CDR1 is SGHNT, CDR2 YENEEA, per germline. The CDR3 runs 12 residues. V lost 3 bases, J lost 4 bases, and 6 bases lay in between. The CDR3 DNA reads TGTGCCAGCAGCTTGAGGAGCACTGAAGCTTTCTTT. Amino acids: CASSLRSTEAFF.

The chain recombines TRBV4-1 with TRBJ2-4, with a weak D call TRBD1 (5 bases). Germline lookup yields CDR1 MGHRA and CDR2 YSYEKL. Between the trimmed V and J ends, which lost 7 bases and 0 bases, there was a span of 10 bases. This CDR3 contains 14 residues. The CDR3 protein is CASTTVGAKNIQYF. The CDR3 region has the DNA TGCGCCAGCACGACAGTGGGAGCCAAAAACATTCAGTACTTC.

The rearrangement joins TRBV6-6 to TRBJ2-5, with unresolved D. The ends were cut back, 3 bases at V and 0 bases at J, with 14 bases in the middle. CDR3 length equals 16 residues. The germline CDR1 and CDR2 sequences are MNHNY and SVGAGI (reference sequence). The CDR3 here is CASSYSGRSNQETQYF. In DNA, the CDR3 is TGTGCCAGCAGTTATTCCGGCAGGTCAAACCAAGAGACCCAGTACTTC.

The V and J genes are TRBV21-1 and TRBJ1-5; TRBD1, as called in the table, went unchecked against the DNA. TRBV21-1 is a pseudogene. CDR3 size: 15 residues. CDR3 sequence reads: CASSRQDRGRQPQHF. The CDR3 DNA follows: TGTGCCAGCAGCCGACAGGACAGGGGGAGACAGCCCCAGCATTTT.

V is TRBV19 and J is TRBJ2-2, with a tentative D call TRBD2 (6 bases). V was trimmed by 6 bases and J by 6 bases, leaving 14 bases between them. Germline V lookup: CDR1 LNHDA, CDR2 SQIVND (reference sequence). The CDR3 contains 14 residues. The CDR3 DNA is TGTGCCAGTAGGCACGGGGGTTGGGCCGGGGAGCTGTTTTTT. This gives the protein CASRHGGWAGELFF.

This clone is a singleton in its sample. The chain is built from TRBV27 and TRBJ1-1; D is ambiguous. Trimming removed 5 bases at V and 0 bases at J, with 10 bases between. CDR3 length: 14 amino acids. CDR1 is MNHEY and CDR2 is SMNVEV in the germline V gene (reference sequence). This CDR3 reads CASSREIMNTEAFF. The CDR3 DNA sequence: TGTGCCAGCAGTCGGGAGATCATGAACACTGAAGCTTTCTTT.

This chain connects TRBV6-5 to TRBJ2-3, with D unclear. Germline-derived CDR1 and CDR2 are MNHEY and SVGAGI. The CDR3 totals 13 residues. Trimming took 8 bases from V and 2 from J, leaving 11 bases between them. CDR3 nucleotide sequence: TGTGCCAGCCTGGCCAGGTTCACAGATACGCAGTATTTT. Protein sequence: CASLARFTDTQYF.

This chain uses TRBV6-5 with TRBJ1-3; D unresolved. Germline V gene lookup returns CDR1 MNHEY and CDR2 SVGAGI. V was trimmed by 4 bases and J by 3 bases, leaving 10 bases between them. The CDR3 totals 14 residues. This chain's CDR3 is CASSSMRNGNTIYF. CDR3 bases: TGTGCCAGCAGTTCAATGAGAAATGGAAACACCATATATTTT.

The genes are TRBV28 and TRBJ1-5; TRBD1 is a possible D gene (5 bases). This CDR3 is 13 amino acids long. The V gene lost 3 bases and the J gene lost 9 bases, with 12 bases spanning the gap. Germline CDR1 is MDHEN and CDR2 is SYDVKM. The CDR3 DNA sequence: TGTGCCAGCAGTTTCAAGGGGTTAGGGCCCCAGCATTTT. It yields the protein CASSFKGLGPQHF.

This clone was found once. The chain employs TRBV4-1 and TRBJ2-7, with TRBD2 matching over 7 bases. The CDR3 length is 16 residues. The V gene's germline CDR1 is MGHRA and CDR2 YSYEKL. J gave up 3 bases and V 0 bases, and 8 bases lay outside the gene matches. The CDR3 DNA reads TGCGCCAGCAGCCAAGATTCGGGGGGACCCTACTACGAGCAGTACTTC. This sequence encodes CASSQDSGGPYYEQYF.